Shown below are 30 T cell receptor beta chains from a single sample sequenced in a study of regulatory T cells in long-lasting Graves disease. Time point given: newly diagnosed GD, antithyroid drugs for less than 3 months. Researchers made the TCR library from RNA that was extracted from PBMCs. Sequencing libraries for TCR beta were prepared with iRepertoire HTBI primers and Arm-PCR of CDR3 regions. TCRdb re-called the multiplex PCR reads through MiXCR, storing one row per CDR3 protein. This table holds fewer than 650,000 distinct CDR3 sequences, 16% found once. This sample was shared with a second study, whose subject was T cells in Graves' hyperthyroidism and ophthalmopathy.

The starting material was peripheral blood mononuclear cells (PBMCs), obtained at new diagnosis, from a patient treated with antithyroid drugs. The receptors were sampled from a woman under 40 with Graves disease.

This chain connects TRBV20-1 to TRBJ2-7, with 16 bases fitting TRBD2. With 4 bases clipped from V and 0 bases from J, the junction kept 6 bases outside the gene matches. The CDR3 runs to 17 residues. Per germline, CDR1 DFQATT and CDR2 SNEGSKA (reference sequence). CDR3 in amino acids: CSATPGLAGGPSYEQYF. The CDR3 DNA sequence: TGCAGTGCTACTCCGGGACTAGCGGGAGGGCCCTCCTACGAGCAGTACTTC.

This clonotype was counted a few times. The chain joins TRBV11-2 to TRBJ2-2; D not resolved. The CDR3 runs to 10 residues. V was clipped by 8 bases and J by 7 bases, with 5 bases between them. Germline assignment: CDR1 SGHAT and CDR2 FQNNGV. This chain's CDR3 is CASGHGELFF. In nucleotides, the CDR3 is TGTGCCAGCGGGCACGGGGAGCTGTTTTTT. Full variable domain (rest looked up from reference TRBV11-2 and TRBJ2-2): EAGVAQSPRYKIIEKRQSVAFWCNPISGHATLYWYQQILGQGPKLLIQFQNNGVVDDSQLPKDRFSAERLKGVDSTLKIQPAKLEDSAVYLCASGHGELFFGEGSRLTVL.

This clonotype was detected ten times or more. The CDR3 loop is CSARTGAKLFF. As DNA, the CDR3 is TGCAGTGCTAGAACAGGGGCAAAACTGTTTTTT. V and J are TRBV20-1 and TRBJ1-4; 7 positions agree with TRBD1. Unmatched junction bases numbered 1, after V lost 2 bases and J lost 10 bases. The germline CDR1 and CDR2 sequences are DFQATT and SNEGSKA (reference sequence). The CDR3 is made up of 11 amino acids.

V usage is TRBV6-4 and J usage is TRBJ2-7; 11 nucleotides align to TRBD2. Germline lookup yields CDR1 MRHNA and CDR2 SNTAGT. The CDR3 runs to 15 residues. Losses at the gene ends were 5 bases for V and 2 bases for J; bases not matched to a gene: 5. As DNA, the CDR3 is TGTGCCAGCAGTTATGGGACTAGCGGACCCTACGAGCAGTACTTC. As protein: CASSYGTSGPYEQYF.

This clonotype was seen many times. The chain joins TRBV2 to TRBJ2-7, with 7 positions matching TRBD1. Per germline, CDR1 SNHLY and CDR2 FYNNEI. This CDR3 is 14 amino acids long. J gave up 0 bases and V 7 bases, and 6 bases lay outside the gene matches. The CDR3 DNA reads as TGTGCCAGCAATCCGGGACAGAGCTCCTACGAGCAGTACTTC. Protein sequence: CASNPGQSSYEQYF.

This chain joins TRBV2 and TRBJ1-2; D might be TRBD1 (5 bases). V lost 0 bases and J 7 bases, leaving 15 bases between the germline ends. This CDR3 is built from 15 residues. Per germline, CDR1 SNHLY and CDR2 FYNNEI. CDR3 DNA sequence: TGTGCCAGCAGTGAAGCGCTTCCGACGGGGGGTGGCTACACCTTC. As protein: CASSEALPTGGGYTF.

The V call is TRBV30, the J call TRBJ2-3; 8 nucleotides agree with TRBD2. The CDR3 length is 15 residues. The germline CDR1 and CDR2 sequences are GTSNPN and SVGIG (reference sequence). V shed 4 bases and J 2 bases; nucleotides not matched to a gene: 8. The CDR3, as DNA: TGTGCCTGGACTAGCGGGTATACTGCCACAGATACGCAGTATTTT. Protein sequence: CAWTSGYTATDTQYF.

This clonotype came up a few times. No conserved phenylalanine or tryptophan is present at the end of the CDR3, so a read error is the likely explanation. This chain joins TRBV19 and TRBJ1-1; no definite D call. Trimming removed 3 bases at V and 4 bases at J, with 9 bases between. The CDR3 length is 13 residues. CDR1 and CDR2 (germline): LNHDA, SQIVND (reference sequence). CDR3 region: CASSMNLGTEAFL. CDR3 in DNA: TGTGCCAGTAGTATGAATCTTGGCACTGAAGCTTTCCTT.

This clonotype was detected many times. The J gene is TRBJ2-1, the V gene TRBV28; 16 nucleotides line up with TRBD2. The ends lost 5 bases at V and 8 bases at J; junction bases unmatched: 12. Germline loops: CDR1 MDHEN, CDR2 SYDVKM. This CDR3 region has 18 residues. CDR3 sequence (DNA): TGTGCCAGCAGTCCGCCGGGACTAGCGGGAGGGCCTCGGGATGAGCAGTTCTTC. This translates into CASSPPGLAGGPRDEQFF. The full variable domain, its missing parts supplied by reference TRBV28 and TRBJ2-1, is DVKVTQSSRYLVKRTGEKVFLECVQDMDHENMFWYRQDPGLGLRLIYFSYDVKMKEKGDIPEGYSVSREKKERFSLILESASTNQTSMYLCASSPPGLAGGPRDEQFFGPGTRLTVL.

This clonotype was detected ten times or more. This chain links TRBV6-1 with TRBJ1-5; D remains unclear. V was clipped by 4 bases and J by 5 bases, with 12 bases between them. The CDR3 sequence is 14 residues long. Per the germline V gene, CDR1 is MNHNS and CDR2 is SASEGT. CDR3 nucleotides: TGTGCCAGCAGTGGGCGTCCCGCCGATCAGCCCCAGCATTTT. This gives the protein CASSGRPADQPQHF.

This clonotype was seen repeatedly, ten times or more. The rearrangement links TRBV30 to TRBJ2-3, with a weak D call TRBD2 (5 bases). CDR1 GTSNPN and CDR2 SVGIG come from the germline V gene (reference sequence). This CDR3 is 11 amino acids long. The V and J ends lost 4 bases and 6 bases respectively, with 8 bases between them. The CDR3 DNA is TGTGCCTGGACTAGGAGGGATACGCAGTATTTT. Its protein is CAWTRRDTQYF.

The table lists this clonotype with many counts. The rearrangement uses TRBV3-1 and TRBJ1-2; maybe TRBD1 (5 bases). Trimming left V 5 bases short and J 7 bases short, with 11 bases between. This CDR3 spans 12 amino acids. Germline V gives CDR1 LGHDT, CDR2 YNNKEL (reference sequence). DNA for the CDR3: TGTGCCAGCAGCTCTAAGGGGCTTGGCTACACCTTC. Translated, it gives CASSSKGLGYTF.

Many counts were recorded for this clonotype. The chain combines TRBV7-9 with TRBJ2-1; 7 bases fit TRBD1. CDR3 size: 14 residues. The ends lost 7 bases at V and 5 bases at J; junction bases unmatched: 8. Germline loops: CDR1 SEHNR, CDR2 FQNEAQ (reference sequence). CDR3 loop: CASNKQGLDNEQFF. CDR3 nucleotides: TGTGCCAGCAACAAACAGGGGTTAGACAATGAGCAGTTCTTC. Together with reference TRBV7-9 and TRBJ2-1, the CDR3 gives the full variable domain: DTGVSQNPRHKITKRGQNVTFRCDPISEHNRLYWYRQTLGQGPEFLTYFQNEAQLEKSRLLSDRFSAERPKGSFSTLEIQRTEQGDSAMYLCASNKQGLDNEQFFGPGTRLTVL.

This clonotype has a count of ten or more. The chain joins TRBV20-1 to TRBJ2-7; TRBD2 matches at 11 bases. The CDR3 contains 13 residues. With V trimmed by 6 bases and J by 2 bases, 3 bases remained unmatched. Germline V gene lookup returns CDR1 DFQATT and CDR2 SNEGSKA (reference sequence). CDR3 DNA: TGCAGTGCCTTTAGCGGGAGGGCCTACGAGCAGTACTTC. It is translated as CSAFSGRAYEQYF.

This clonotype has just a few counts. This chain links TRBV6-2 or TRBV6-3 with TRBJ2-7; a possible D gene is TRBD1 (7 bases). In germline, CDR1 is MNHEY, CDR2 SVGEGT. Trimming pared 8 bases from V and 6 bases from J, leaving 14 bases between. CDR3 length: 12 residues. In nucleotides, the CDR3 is TGTGCCAGCTGGTCAGGGGGGCTCGAGCAGTACTTC. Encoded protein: CASWSGGLEQYF.

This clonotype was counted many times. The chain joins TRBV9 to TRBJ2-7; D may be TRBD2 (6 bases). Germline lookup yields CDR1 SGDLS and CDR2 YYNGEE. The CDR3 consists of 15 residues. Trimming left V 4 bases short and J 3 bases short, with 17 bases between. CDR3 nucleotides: TGTGCCAGCAGCCCCCGCGGAGCGGGTGGCTACGAGCAGTACTTC. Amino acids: CASSPRGAGGYEQYF.

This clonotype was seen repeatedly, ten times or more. The CDR3 sequence: CATSSYVGPWELNTEAFF. The CDR3 bases are TGTGCCACCAGTAGTTATGTGGGGCCTTGGGAGCTGAACACTGAAGCTTTCTTT. This chain links TRBV19 with TRBJ1-1; possibly TRBD1 for D (5 bases). The CDR3 runs to 18 residues. The germline V gene encodes CDR1 LNHDA and CDR2 SQIVND (reference sequence). Trimming shortened V by 10 bases and J by 0 bases, and 27 bases separated the two germline ends.

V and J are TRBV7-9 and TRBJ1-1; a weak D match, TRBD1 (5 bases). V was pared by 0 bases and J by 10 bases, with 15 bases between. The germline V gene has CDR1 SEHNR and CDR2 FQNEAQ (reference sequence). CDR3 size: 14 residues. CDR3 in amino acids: CASSLAAGGGVAFF. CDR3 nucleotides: TGTGCCAGCAGCTTAGCCGCGGGCGGGGGAGTAGCTTTCTTT. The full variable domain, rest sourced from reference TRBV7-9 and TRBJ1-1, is DTGVSQNPRHKITKRGQNVTFRCDPISEHNRLYWYRQTLGQGPEFLTYFQNEAQLEKSRLLSDRFSAERPKGSFSTLEIQRTEQGDSAMYLCASSLAAGGGVAFFGQGTRLTVV.

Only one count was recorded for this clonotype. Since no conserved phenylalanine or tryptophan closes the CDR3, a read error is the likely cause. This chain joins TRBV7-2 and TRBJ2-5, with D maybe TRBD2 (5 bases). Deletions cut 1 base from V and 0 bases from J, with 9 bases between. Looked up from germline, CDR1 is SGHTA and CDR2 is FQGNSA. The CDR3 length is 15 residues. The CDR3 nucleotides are TGTGCCAGCAGCTTAGGGGCCGGGGACCAAGAGACCCAGTACTCC. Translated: CASSLGAGDQETQYS.

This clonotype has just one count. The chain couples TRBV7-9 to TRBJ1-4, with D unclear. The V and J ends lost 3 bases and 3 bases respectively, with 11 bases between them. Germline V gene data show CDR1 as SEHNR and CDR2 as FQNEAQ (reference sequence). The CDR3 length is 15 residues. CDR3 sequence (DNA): TGTGCCAGCAGCTTGTTTTTGGGCTCTAATGAAAAACTGTTTTTT. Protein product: CASSLFLGSNEKLFF.

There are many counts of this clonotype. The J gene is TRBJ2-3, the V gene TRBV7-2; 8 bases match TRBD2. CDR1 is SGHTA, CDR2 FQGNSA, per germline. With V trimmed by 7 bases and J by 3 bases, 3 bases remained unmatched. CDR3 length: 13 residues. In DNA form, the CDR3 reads TGTGCCAGCACGGGGGGGCGGACAGATACGCAGTATTTT. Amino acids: CASTGGRTDTQYF.

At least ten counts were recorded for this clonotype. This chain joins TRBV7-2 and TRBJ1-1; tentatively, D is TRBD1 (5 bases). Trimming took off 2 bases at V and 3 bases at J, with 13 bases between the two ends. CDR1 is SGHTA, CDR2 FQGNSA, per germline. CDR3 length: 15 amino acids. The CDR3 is CASSLRGFWDTEAFF. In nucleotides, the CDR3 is TGTGCCAGCAGCTTAAGGGGTTTTTGGGACACTGAAGCTTTCTTT.

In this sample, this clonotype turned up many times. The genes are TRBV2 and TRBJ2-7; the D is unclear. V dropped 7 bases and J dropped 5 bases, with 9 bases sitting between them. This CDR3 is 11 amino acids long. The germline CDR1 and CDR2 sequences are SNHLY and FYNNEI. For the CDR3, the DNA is TGTGCCAGCAACCGGGTCAACGAGCAGTACTTC. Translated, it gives CASNRVNEQYF.

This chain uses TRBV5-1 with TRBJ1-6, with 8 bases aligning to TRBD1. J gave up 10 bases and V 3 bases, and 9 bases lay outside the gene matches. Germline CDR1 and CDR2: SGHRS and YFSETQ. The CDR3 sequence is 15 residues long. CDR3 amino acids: CASSSSGQGGSPLHF. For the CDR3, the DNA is TGCGCCAGCAGCTCCAGTGGACAGGGTGGCTCACCCCTCCACTTT.

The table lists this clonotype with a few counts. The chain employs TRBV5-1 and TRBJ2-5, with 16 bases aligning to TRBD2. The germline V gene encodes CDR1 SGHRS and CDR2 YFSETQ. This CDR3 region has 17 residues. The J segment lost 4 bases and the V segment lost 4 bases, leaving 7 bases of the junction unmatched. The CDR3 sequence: CASSPGLAGGSRETQYF. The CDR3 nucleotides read TGCGCCAGCAGCCCGGGACTAGCGGGAGGGTCCCGAGAGACCCAGTACTTC.

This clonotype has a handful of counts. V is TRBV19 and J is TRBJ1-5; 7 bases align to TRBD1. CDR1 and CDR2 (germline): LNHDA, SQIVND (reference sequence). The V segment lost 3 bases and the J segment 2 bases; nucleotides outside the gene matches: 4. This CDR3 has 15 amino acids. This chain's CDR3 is CASSMRDRRNQPQHF. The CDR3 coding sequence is TGTGCCAGTAGTATGCGGGACAGACGCAATCAGCCCCAGCATTTT.

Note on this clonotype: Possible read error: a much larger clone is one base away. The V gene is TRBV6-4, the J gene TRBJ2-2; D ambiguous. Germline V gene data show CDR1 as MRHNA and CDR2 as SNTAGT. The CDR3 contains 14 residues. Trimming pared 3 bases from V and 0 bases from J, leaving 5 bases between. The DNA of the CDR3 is TGTGCCAGCAGTGAAGGGACGAACACCGGGGAGCTGTTTTTT. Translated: CASSEGTNTGELFF.

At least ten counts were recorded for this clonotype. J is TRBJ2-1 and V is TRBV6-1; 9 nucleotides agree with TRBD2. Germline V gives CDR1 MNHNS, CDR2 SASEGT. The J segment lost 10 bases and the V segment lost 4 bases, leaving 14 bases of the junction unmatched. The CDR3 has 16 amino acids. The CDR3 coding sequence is TGTGCCAGCAGTGTGGACGGTAGCGGGAGTCTAGGCGAGCAGTTCTTC. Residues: CASSVDGSGSLGEQFF.

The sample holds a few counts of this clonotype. The DNA of the CDR3 is TGTGCCAGCACCAATCCACCAGGCTACTCTGGGGCCAACGTCCTGACTTTC. Amino acids: CASTNPPGYSGANVLTF. This chain joins TRBV28 and TRBJ2-6; D gene uncertain. Trimming removed 7 bases at V and 0 bases at J, with 16 bases between. Germline CDR1 MDHEN, CDR2 SYDVKM. The CDR3 loop spans 17 amino acids.

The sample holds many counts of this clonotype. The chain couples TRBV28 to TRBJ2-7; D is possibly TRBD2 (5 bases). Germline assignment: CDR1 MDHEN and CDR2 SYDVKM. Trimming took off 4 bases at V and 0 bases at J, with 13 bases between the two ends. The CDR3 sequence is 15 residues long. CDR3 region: CASSSPAVSSYEQYF. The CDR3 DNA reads TGTGCCAGCAGTTCCCCAGCGGTAAGCTCCTACGAGCAGTACTTC.